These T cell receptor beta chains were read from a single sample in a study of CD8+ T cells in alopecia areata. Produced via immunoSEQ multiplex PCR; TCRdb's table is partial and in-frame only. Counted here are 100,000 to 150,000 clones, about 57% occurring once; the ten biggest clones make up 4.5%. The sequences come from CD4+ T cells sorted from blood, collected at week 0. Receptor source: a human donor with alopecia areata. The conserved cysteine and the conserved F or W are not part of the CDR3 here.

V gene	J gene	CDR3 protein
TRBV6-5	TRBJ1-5	ASSYSGSLWPQH
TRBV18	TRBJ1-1	ASSPDRYTEAF
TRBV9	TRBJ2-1	ASSVGYNEQF
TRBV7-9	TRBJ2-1	ASRTTTGTAYNEQF
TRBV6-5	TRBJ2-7	ASSYSDRGGYEQY
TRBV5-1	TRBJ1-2	ASTTDQNYGYT
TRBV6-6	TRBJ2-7	ASRGPGAKSYEQY
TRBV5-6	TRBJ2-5	ASNPQGQTQY
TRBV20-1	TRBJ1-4	SGDNLF
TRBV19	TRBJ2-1	ASRQTNEQF
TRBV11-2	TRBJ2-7	ASSSRSAFTHEQY
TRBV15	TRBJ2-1	ATRGGRASYNEQF
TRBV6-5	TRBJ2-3	ASSLSHGPDTQY
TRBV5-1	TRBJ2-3	ASSLDGGAEDTQY
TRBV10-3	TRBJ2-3	AISVGGEGTDTQY
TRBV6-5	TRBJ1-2	ASSSGQVVDYGYT
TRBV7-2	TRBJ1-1	ASSSGWTGVSTEAF
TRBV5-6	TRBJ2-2	ASSYLFGTGELF
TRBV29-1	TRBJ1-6	SALVGRGNSPLH
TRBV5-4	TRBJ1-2	ASSLISTEGYT
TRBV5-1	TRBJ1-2	ASSPRQGGYGYT
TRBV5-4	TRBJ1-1	ASSFGQKNTEAF
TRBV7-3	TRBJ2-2	ATRSGGQNTGELF
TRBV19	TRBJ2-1	ASSPGTGISYNEQF
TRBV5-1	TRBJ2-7	ASSFGLAGATYEQY
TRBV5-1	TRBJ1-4	ASSLALRDSREKLF
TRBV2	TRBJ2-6	ATGHIYHSGANVLT
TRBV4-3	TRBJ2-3	ASSQVHGGFTDTQY
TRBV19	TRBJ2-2	ASSILSSGLF
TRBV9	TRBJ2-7	ASSVGGTTYEQY
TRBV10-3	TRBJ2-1	AISGHRTSGGASEQF
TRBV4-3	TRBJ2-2	ASSQVWGSGNSGDGELF
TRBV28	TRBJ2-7	ASSAGLAATYEQY
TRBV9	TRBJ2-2	ASGTREGGELF
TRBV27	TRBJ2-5	ASSLAGLSETQY
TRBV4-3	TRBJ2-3	ASSRTGAVGDTQY
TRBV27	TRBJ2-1	ASSFRANEGNEQF
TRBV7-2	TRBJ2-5	ASSLLEWETQY
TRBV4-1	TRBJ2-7	ASSPSGRYYEQY